These T cell receptor beta chains were read from a single sample in a study of CD8+CD57+ T cells in acquired aplastic anemia. MiXCR was run by TCRdb on the reads, yielding one entry per CDR3 protein. The table lists roughly 130,000 distinct CDR3 sequences, 40% to 60% of them singletons. The sequencing sample was made of sorted CD4+, CD8+, or CD8+CD57+ T cells (not recorded which) from PBMCs. The receptors were gathered from a human donor in good health, serving as a control. The conserved cysteine and the conserved F or W are not part of the CDR3 here. Fields, in order: V gene, J gene, clone size, CDR3 protein. Only some rows state a clone size, as once, few, many or a class for expanded clones.

V gene: TRBV20-1
J gene: TRBJ2-5
clone size: .
CDR3 protein: SAREAGRLGETQY

V gene: TRBV25-1
J gene: TRBJ1-1
clone size: .
CDR3 protein: ASSYRTGNTEAF

V gene: TRBV20-1
J gene: TRBJ2-3
clone size: many
CDR3 protein: SAVGAGGLTDTQY

V gene: TRBV19
J gene: TRBJ2-5
clone size: .
CDR3 protein: ASSIGGGRETQY

V gene: TRBV29-1
J gene: TRBJ2-7
clone size: .
CDR3 protein: SVGISYEQY

V gene: TRBV19
J gene: TRBJ1-5
clone size: many
CDR3 protein: ASSIIQGRPGQPQH

V gene: TRBV20-1
J gene: TRBJ1-6
clone size: .
CDR3 protein: SARVTGKSSYNSPLY

V gene: TRBV20-1
J gene: TRBJ2-6
clone size: .
CDR3 protein: SVRESGANVLT

V gene: TRBV7-2
J gene: TRBJ1-1
clone size: many
CDR3 protein: ASSLDGWVMNTEAF

V gene: TRBV7-2
J gene: TRBJ2-7
clone size: many
CDR3 protein: ASSLEGLAIYEQY

V gene: TRBV5-1
J gene: TRBJ1-2
clone size: many
CDR3 protein: ASSEGQGAYGYT

V gene: TRBV10-3
J gene: TRBJ2-7
clone size: .
CDR3 protein: AISENRCRDNEQY

V gene: TRBV20-1
J gene: TRBJ2-1
clone size: .
CDR3 protein: SALAGAYNEQF

V gene: TRBV3-1
J gene: TRBJ1-4
clone size: few
CDR3 protein: ASSSTGGGYEKLF